This T cell receptor beta chain derives from a study of blood T cell repertoires in COVID-19. The wider study: COVID-19 samples collected from the United States, Italy and Spain covered acute and convalescent phases. Sample material is recorded as cDNA or gDNA derived from T cells, B-cell-depleted T cells, or PBMCs.

Per the germline V gene, CDR1 is SGHAT and CDR2 is FQNNGV. J was trimmed by 5 bases and V by 5 bases; bases with no gene match: 5. This CDR3 has 15 residues. Per the study methods: Amplified reference gene primers provided the basis for estimating nucleated cell counts. Clones were sequenced by immunoSEQ multiplex PCR, and TCRdb holds only the in-frame ones, with some missing. V and J calls and clone size follow that table, whereas D and trimming were derived from the DNA. The table records under 150,000 clones, 75% to 85% of them present only once. The chain has TRBV11-2 and TRBJ2-1; 11 bases map to TRBD2. The sequencing sample was made of peripheral blood. The source is a woman in her 50s with acute or convalescent COVID-19. The CDR3 loop is CASSTTSGVNNEQFF. In nucleotides, the CDR3 is TGTGCCAGCAGCACGACTAGCGGGGTCAACAATGAGCAGTTCTTC.